Shown below are 27 T cell receptor beta chains from a single sample sequenced in a study of cytomegalovirus exposure and HLA in healthy donors. The PCR used 60 Vbeta and 13 Jbeta primers. TCRdb's table, derived via immunoSEQ multiplex PCR, lists solely in-frame clones and lacks some. The repertoire holds 150,000 or so clones, 81% seen once, with 1% to 1.5% in the top ten. The sample consisted of PBMCs. These receptor sequences come from a man aged 45-65 years in good health and CMV-seropositive.

This clone was seen a handful of times. The chain carries TRBV28 and TRBJ1-1; 7 bases are a match to TRBD1. With 7 bases clipped from V and 4 bases from J, the junction kept 9 bases outside the gene matches. Germline lookup yields CDR1 MDHEN and CDR2 SYDVKM. The CDR3 spans 14 residues. The CDR3 sequence is CASILQGRITEAFF. The CDR3 bases are TGTGCCAGCATTCTACAGGGGCGGATCACTGAAGCTTTCTTT.

The chain has TRBV27 and TRBJ2-3, with D unclear. Per germline, CDR1 MNHEY and CDR2 SMNVEV (reference sequence). V gave up 6 bases and J gave up 4 bases, with 14 bases separating them. The CDR3 sequence is 14 residues long. The CDR3 spells CASRPSRLPDTQYF. DNA of the CDR3: TGTGCCAGCAGACCCTCCAGATTGCCAGATACGCAGTATTTT.

This chain links TRBV18 with TRBJ1-5, with 8 positions matching TRBD1. The ends lost 3 bases at V and 2 bases at J; junction bases unmatched: 0. The CDR3 has 14 amino acids. Germline V gene data show CDR1 as KGHSH and CDR2 as LQKENI. The DNA for the CDR3 is TGTGCCAGCTCACCGGACAGGGGCAATCAGCCCCAGCATTTT. Its translation is CASSPDRGNQPQHF.

This clone has only a few counts. The chain joins TRBV28 to TRBJ1-1; the match to TRBD1 covers 10 bases. Germline loops: CDR1 MDHEN, CDR2 SYDVKM. CDR3 length equals 17 residues. J was trimmed by 8 bases and V by 4 bases; bases with no gene match: 16. The CDR3 sequence: CASSSQTGGVSLNEAFF. The CDR3 nucleotides are TGTGCCAGCAGTTCCCAGACAGGGGGCGTAAGTTTGAACGAAGCTTTCTTT.

This chain links TRBV5-1 with TRBJ2-5; D may be TRBD1 (6 bases). Trimming cost V 4 bases and J 3 bases, with 7 bases left between them. CDR1 and CDR2 (germline): SGHRS, YFSETQ. This CDR3 contains 12 residues. Written as DNA, the CDR3 is TGCGCCAGCAGCGAGGGGGAAGAGACCCAGTACTTC. Its protein product is CASSEGEETQYF.

The chain carries TRBV6-6 and TRBJ1-5; weak D call: TRBD1 (5 bases). Trimming left V 5 bases short and J 6 bases short, with 14 bases between. In germline, CDR1 is MNHNY, CDR2 SVGAGI (reference sequence). The CDR3 is 14 residues long. The CDR3 region has the DNA TGTGCCAGCAGTCAAGACAGAAAACTTCAGCCCCAGCATTTT. Translation: CASSQDRKLQPQHF.

The rearrangement uses TRBV27 and TRBJ1-5; 8 nucleotides match TRBD1. The CDR3 is 13 residues long. Losses at the gene ends were 3 bases for V and 7 bases for J; bases not matched to a gene: 2. Germline V lookup: CDR1 MNHEY, CDR2 SMNVEV (reference sequence). CDR3 protein: CASSFQGAQPQHF. The CDR3 coding sequence is TGTGCCAGCAGTTTTCAGGGGGCACAGCCCCAGCATTTT.

The CDR3 bases are TGTGCCATCAAGGATGGACAGGCTAACTATGGCTACACCTTC. It yields the protein CAIKDGQANYGYTF. The chain uses TRBV10-3 and TRBJ1-2; 7 bases map to TRBD1. Trimming cost V 7 bases and J 0 bases; bases outside gene matches: 5. The CDR3 has 14 residues. Looked up from germline, CDR1 is ENHRY and CDR2 is SYGVKD.

Details on this clone: At one of its ends the junction is not consistent with the germline gene, which may arise from a read error. The V and J genes are TRBV7-7 and TRBJ2-3; possibly TRBD2 for D (5 bases). CDR1 is SSHAT, CDR2 FNYEAQ, per germline (reference sequence). This CDR3 is built from 13 residues. The CDR3 nucleotides read TGTGCTAGCAGCCAAACGGGAACAGATACGCAGTATTTT. It translates to CASSQTGTDTQYF.

This rearrangement joins TRBV7-2 to TRBJ2-7; D uncertain. Trimming left V 1 base short and J 0 bases short, with 10 bases between. The CDR3 consists of 15 residues. Germline V gene data show CDR1 as SGHTA and CDR2 as FQGNSA. CDR3 in amino acids: CASSLDSGSSYEQYF. CDR3 in DNA: TGTGCCAGCAGCTTAGATTCAGGTTCCTCCTACGAGCAGTACTTC.

The chain joins TRBV5-1 to TRBJ2-7, with TRBD1 identical over 8 bases. This CDR3 comprises 16 residues. The trim removed 3 bases at V and 0 bases at J, leaving 8 bases unmatched. Germline-derived CDR1 and CDR2 are SGHRS and YFSETQ. The CDR3 DNA sequence: TGCGCCAGCAGCTGGGGGGACAGGTTAAGCTCCTACGAGCAGTACTTC. This translates into CASSWGDRLSSYEQYF.

This clone was counted between two and nine times. This chain links TRBV29-1 with TRBJ1-4; the D gene is possibly TRBD1 (5 bases). The ends were cut back, 7 bases at V and 7 bases at J, with 16 bases in the middle. The germline CDR1 and CDR2 sequences are SQVTM and ANQGSEA. CDR3 length: 13 residues. CDR3 sequence: CSAGGGGREKLFF. In DNA form, the CDR3 reads TGCAGCGCCGGGGGGGGAGGGCGTGAAAAACTGTTTTTT.

V usage is TRBV18 and J usage is TRBJ2-7; D gene ambiguous. The CDR3 totals 13 residues. The ends were cut back, 4 bases at V and 0 bases at J, with 7 bases in the middle. CDR1 KGHSH and CDR2 LQKENI come from the germline V gene. CDR3 bases: TGTGCCAGCTCACTGACAAACTCCTACGAGCAGTACTTC. Residues: CASSLTNSYEQYF.

The chain has TRBV5-1 and TRBJ2-5; 9 nucleotides line up with TRBD1. Trimming took 4 bases from V and 3 from J; bases not matched to a gene: 1. CDR1 SGHRS and CDR2 YFSETQ come from the germline V gene. There are 13 residues in the CDR3. This chain's CDR3 is CASSRQGEETQYF. The CDR3 DNA is TGCGCCAGCAGCCGACAGGGGGAAGAGACCCAGTACTTC.

V gene TRBV11-2 combines with J gene TRBJ2-2, with 16 bases matching TRBD2. The CDR3 covers 18 residues. The V and J ends lost 5 bases and 6 bases, in that order; junction bases with no gene match: 9. The germline V gene encodes CDR1 SGHAT and CDR2 FQNNGV. CDR3 in DNA: TGTGCCAGCAGCCAACCGGGACTAGCGGGAGGGCACGCCGGGGAGCTGTTTTTT. Translated: CASSQPGLAGGHAGELFF.

This chain joins TRBV5-1 and TRBJ2-4; perhaps TRBD1 as D (6 bases). The CDR3 length is 14 residues. Deletions cut 5 bases from V and 6 bases from J, with 15 bases between. Germline V CDR1 and CDR2: SGHRS, YFSETQ. The CDR3 region is CASSTGTQGNIQYF. The CDR3 bases are TGCGCCAGCAGTACCGGGACACAGGGAAACATTCAGTACTTC.

J is TRBJ1-4 and V is TRBV4-3; 9 bases align to TRBD1. The trim removed 1 base at V and 8 bases at J, leaving 5 bases unmatched. The CDR3 runs to 15 residues. The germline CDR1 and CDR2 sequences are LGHNA and YSLEER. The CDR3 nucleotides read TGCGCCAGCAGCCAAGGGGACAGGGCTAGCGAAAAACTGTTTTTT. It is translated as CASSQGDRASEKLFF.

The chain employs TRBV7-9 and TRBJ2-7; 9 bases fit TRBD2. After removal of 6 bases from V and 3 bases from J, the junction contained 9 bases not matched to a gene. The CDR3 runs 15 residues. The V gene's germline CDR1 is SEHNR and CDR2 FQNEAQ (reference sequence). The CDR3 DNA follows: TGTGCCAGCAGTTCTAGGGCGGGAGGGGGCTACGAGCAGTACTTC. Its translation is CASSSRAGGGYEQYF.

V usage is TRBV7-3 and J usage is TRBJ1-1; 8 bases align to TRBD1. Germline trimming cut 5 bases from V and 5 bases from J; bases unmatched to any gene: 7. The CDR3 length is 14 residues. Germline-derived CDR1 and CDR2 are SGHTA and FQGTGA. Here the CDR3 reads CASSRDRGGTEAFF. In DNA, the CDR3 is TGTGCCAGCAGCAGAGACAGGGGTGGGACTGAAGCTTTCTTT.

The rearrangement uses TRBV18 and TRBJ2-7; D is unresolved. The V end lost 3 bases, the J end lost 1 base, and 40 bases lay between the germline ends. Germline V gives CDR1 KGHSH, CDR2 LQKENI. This CDR3 comprises 24 residues. CDR3: CASSPGPATVTSRNCKVRSYEQYF. CDR3 bases: TGTGCCAGCTCACCGGGTCCGGCGACGGTCACCTCTAGAAATTGTAAGGTGCGATCCTACGAGCAGTACTTC. Complete variable domain (other parts from reference TRBV18 and TRBJ2-7): NAGVMQNPRHLVRRRGQEARLRCSPMKGHSHVYWYRQLPEEGLKFMVYLQKENIIDESGMPKERFSAEFPKEGPSILRIQQVVRGDSAAYFCASSPGPATVTSRNCKVRSYEQYFGPGTRLTVT.

The V gene is TRBV7-9, the J gene TRBJ2-3, with D perhaps TRBD2 (5 bases). This CDR3 has 16 amino acids. Looked up from germline, CDR1 is SEHNR and CDR2 is FQNEAQ (reference sequence). With 5 bases removed from V and 0 bases from J, the gap between germline ends came to 15 bases. The CDR3, as DNA: TGTGCCAGCAGCCCCCTAACGGGGAAGAGCACAGATACGCAGTATTTT. As protein: CASSPLTGKSTDTQYF.

The DNA for the CDR3 is TGTGCCAGCAGCTCACCGACAGGACCAACTAATGAAAAACTGTTTTTT. It is translated as CASSSPTGPTNEKLFF. The chain employs TRBV7-2 and TRBJ1-4; D perhaps matches TRBD1 (6 bases). Trimming shortened V by 4 bases and J by 0 bases, and 12 bases separated the two germline ends. Germline-derived CDR1 and CDR2 are SGHTA and FQGNSA. The CDR3 contains 16 residues.

This clone was seen just once. This chain links TRBV11-1 with TRBJ2-1; D perhaps matches TRBD1 (5 bases). V lost 5 bases and J lost 0, with 14 bases in between. The CDR3 extends over 16 amino acids. CDR1 and CDR2 (germline): SGHAT, FQDESV (reference sequence). This chain's CDR3 is CASSDSLTDSYNEQFF. As DNA, the CDR3 is TGTGCCAGCAGCGACTCCTTGACAGACTCCTACAATGAGCAGTTCTTC.

This CDR3 reads CAASRAYGYTF. Here the CDR3 DNA reads TGTGCCGCATCTAGAGCCTATGGCTACACCTTC. The chain couples TRBV30 to TRBJ1-2, with no clear D. Germline V gene lookup returns CDR1 GTSNPN and CDR2 SVGIG (reference sequence). V lost 8 bases to trimming and J lost 4 bases, with 11 bases between them. The CDR3 length is 11 residues. The entire variable domain, with the rest obtained from reference TRBV30 and TRBJ1-2, is as follows: SQTIHQWPATLVQPVGSPLSLECTVEGTSNPNLYWYRQAAGRGLQLLFYSVGIGQISSEVPQNLSASRPQDRQFILSSKKLLLSDSGFYLCAASRAYGYTFGSGTRLTVV.

CDR3 in amino acids: CATSKSGRGNEQFF. The CDR3 DNA sequence: TGTGCCACCAGCAAAAGCGGGAGGGGCAATGAGCAGTTCTTC. This chain connects TRBV15 to TRBJ2-1; the match to TRBD2 covers 10 bases. This CDR3 has 14 amino acids. CDR1 is LNHNV, CDR2 YYDKDF, per germline (reference sequence). V shed 4 bases and J 6 bases; nucleotides not matched to a gene: 3. The full variable domain, with the rest looked up from reference TRBV15 and TRBJ2-1, is DAMVIQNPRYQVTQFGKPVTLSCSQTLNHNVMYWYQQKSSQAPKLLFHYYDKDFNNEADTPDNFQSRRPNTSFCFLDIRSPGLGDTAMYLCATSKSGRGNEQFFGPGTRLTVL.

The gene calls are TRBV25-1 and TRBJ2-7, with 10 positions matching TRBD1. Germline V lookup: CDR1 MGHDK, CDR2 SYGVNS. V lost 6 bases, J lost 2 bases, and 7 bases stayed unmatched. The CDR3 is made up of 15 amino acids. The CDR3 DNA reads as TGTGCCAGCAGCAAGTGGGACAGGGGCGCCTACGAGCAGTACTTC. Its translation is CASSKWDRGAYEQYF.

The V and J genes are TRBV4-1 and TRBJ2-2; TRBD2 matches at 7 bases. J gave up 4 bases and V 0 bases, and 17 bases lay outside the gene matches. The germline CDR1 and CDR2 sequences are MGHRA and YSYEKL. The CDR3 runs 20 residues. The CDR3 reads CASSQEGPQRGYFGTGELFF. CDR3 nucleotide sequence: TGCGCCAGCAGCCAAGAGGGGCCTCAGCGGGGTTATTTTGGCACCGGGGAGCTGTTTTTT.